Below are 11 T cell receptor beta chains sequenced from a single sample in a study of T cell responses to AZD1222 COVID-19 vaccine. Profiled with immunoSEQ multiplex PCR; TCRdb holds only in-frame clones, not every one. This table has some 85,000 clones, about nine tenths appearing once. Here the sequenced sample was peripheral blood, taken on day 0 of AZD1222 vaccination. These receptors originate from an adult in good health.

The V gene is TRBV7-9, the J gene TRBJ1-1; D is uncertain. The CDR3 contains 13 residues. The germline gives CDR1 SEHNR, CDR2 FQNEAQ (reference sequence). V lost 5 bases, J lost 1 base, and 8 bases lay in between. CDR3 sequence: CASSLGENTEAFF. The CDR3 DNA reads TGTGCCAGCAGCCTGGGAGAGAACACTGAAGCTTTCTTT. Complete variable domain (other parts from reference TRBV7-9 and TRBJ1-1): DTGVSQNPRHKITKRGQNVTFRCDPISEHNRLYWYRQTLGQGPEFLTYFQNEAQLEKSRLLSDRFSAERPKGSFSTLEIQRTEQGDSAMYLCASSLGENTEAFFGQGTRLTVV.

This chain connects TRBV6-4 to TRBJ1-1, with D possibly being TRBD1 (5 bases). The V gene lost 4 bases and the J gene lost 4 bases, with 10 bases spanning the gap. The CDR3 has 13 amino acids. CDR1 and CDR2 from the germline V gene are MRHNA and SNTAGT. CDR3 protein: CASSGEGSTEAFF. CDR3 in DNA: TGTGCCAGCAGTGGTGAGGGGAGCACTGAAGCTTTCTTT.

A single count supports this clone. The chain carries TRBV5-6 and TRBJ1-3; no clear D. V dropped 2 bases and J dropped 0 bases, with 6 bases sitting between them. The CDR3 totals 14 residues. Germline assignment: CDR1 SGHDT and CDR2 YYEEEE. The CDR3 here is CASSFTVSGNTIYF. Here the CDR3 DNA reads TGTGCCAGCAGCTTCACAGTCTCTGGAAACACCATATATTTT. The full variable domain, rest sourced from reference TRBV5-6 and TRBJ1-3, is DAGVTQSPTHLIKTRGQQVTLRCSPKSGHDTVSWYQQALGQGPQFIFQYYEEEERQRGNFPDRFSGHQFPNYSSELNVNALLLGDSALYLCASSFTVSGNTIYFGEGSWLTVV.

This chain links TRBV7-9 with TRBJ1-2; the D is unclear. Looked up from germline, CDR1 is SEHNR and CDR2 is FQNEAQ (reference sequence). The V end was cut by 0 bases, the J end by 5 bases, with 16 bases between. This CDR3 is built from 16 residues. CDR3 region: CASSLAAVRPRYGYTF. The CDR3 DNA is TGTGCCAGCAGCTTAGCCGCCGTCCGACCCCGATATGGCTACACCTTC. Based on the CDR3 plus reference TRBV7-9 and TRBJ1-2, the full variable domain is DTGVSQNPRHKITKRGQNVTFRCDPISEHNRLYWYRQTLGQGPEFLTYFQNEAQLEKSRLLSDRFSAERPKGSFSTLEIQRTEQGDSAMYLCASSLAAVRPRYGYTFGSGTRLTVV.

The chain uses TRBV4-3 and TRBJ2-2; D unresolved. Germline V CDR1 and CDR2: LGHNA, YSLEER. The CDR3 contains 12 residues. V gave up 0 bases and J gave up 7 bases, with 3 bases separating them. The CDR3 DNA is TGCGCCAGCAGCCAAGAAGACGGGGAGCTGTTTTTT. Translated: CASSQEDGELFF.

The chain joins TRBV5-1 to TRBJ2-2, with D perhaps matching TRBD1 (7 bases). This CDR3 has 15 residues. The germline CDR1 and CDR2 sequences are SGHRS and YFSETQ. V was clipped by 4 bases and J by 1 base, with 11 bases between them. Written as DNA, the CDR3 is TGCGCCAGCAGCCAGCAGGGGGGGAACACCGGGGAGCTGTTTTTT. This encodes CASSQQGGNTGELFF.

This sequence joins TRBV11-2 and TRBJ2-1; 7 bases fit TRBD2. The CDR3 loop spans 12 amino acids. Germline trimming cut 4 bases from V and 13 bases from J; bases unmatched to any gene: 7. Germline V CDR1 and CDR2: SGHAT, FQNNGV. This CDR3 is CASSSAGEIQFF. Here the CDR3 DNA reads TGTGCCAGCAGCTCGGCGGGGGAGATCCAGTTCTTC.

The chain couples TRBV11-3 to TRBJ1-1, with D possibly being TRBD1 (5 bases). Trimming took 9 bases from V and 4 from J, leaving 12 bases between them. Germline CDR1 SGHNT, CDR2 YENEEA. The CDR3 length is 12 residues. The CDR3 protein is CARSVGGTEAFF. The CDR3 DNA is TGTGCCAGGTCAGTGGGGGGCACTGAAGCTTTCTTT.

The chain recombines TRBV20-1 with TRBJ1-1; no definite D call. Trimming removed 2 bases at V and 11 bases at J, with 12 bases between. This CDR3 region has 11 residues. Germline lookup yields CDR1 DFQATT and CDR2 SNEGSKA (reference sequence). The DNA of the CDR3 is TGCAGTGCTAGACTGGGCGGCGGGGCTTTCTTT. Its translation: CSARLGGGAFF.

The chain is built from TRBV2 and TRBJ2-7; D unresolved. This CDR3 has 12 residues. CDR1 SNHLY and CDR2 FYNNEI come from the germline V gene. The germline V and J ends were trimmed by 6 bases and 7 bases, with 13 bases remaining between them. CDR3 protein: CASRTELEEQYF. The DNA for the CDR3 is TGTGCCAGCAGGACTGAGTTGGAGGAGCAGTACTTC.

The rearrangement links TRBV28 to TRBJ2-2; 16 bases align to TRBD2. V dropped 4 bases and J dropped 9; count of bases not matched to a gene: 5. The CDR3 loop spans 16 amino acids. CDR1 and CDR2 from the germline V gene are MDHEN and SYDVKM. As DNA, the CDR3 is TGTGCCAGCAGTTCGCTGGGACTAGCGGGGGGGCGGGAGCTGTTTTTT. This sequence encodes CASSSLGLAGGRELFF. Drawing the rest from reference TRBV28 and TRBJ2-2, the complete variable domain is DVKVTQSSRYLVKRTGEKVFLECVQDMDHENMFWYRQDPGLGLRLIYFSYDVKMKEKGDIPEGYSVSREKKERFSLILESASTNQTSMYLCASSSLGLAGGRELFFGEGSRLTVL.